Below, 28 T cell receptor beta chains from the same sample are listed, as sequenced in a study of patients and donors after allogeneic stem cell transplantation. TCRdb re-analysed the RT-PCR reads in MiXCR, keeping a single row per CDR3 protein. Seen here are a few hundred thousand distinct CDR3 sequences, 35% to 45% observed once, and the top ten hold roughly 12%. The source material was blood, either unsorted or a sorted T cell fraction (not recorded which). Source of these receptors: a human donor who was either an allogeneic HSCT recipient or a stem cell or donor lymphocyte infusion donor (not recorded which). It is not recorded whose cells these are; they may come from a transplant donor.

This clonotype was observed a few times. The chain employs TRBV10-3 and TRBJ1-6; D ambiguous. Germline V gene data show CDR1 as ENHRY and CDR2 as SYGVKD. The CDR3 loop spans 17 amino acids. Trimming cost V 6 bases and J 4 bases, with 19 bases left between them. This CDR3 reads CAISEPHRADYNSPLHF. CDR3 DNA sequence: TGTGCCATCAGCGAACCCCATCGGGCAGATTATAATTCACCCCTCCACTTT.

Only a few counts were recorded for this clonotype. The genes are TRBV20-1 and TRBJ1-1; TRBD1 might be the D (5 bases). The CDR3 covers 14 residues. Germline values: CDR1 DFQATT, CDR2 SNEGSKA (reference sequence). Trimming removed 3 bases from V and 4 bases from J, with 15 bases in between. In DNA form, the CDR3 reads TGCAGTGCTAGCGCCGGGGGTAGGGGCACTGAAGCTTTCTTT. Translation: CSASAGGRGTEAFF.

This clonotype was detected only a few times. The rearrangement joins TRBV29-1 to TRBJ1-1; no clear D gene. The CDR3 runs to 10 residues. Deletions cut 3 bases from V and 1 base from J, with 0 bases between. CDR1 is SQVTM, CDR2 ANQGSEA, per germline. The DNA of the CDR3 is TGCAGCGTTGAGAACACTGAAGCTTTCTTT. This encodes CSVENTEAFF.

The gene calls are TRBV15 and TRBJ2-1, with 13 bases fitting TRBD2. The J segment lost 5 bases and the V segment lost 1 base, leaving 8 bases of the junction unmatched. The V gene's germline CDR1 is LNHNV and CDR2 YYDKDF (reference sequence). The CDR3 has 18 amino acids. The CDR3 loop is CATSRGRGLAGVNNEQFF. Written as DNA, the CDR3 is TGTGCCACCAGCAGAGGCCGCGGACTAGCGGGGGTGAACAATGAGCAGTTCTTC.

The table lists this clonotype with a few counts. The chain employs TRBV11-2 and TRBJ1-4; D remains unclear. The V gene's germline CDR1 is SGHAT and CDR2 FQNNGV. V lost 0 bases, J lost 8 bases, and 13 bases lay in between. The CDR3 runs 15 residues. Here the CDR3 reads CASSLDLGEREKLFF. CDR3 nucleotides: TGTGCCAGCAGCTTAGATCTCGGGGAGAGGGAAAAACTGTTTTTT. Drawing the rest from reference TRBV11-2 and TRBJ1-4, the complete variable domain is EAGVAQSPRYKIIEKRQSVAFWCNPISGHATLYWYQQILGQGPKLLIQFQNNGVVDDSQLPKDRFSAERLKGVDSTLKIQPAKLEDSAVYLCASSLDLGEREKLFFGSGTQLSVL.

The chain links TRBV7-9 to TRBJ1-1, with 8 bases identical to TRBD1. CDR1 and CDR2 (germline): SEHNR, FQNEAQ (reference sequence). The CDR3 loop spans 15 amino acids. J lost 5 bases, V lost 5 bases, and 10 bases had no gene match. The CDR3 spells CASSLRTGRLTEAFF. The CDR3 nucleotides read TGTGCCAGCAGCCTCCGGACAGGGCGTTTGACTGAAGCTTTCTTT. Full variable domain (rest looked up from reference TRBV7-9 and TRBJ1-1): DTGVSQNPRHKITKRGQNVTFRCDPISEHNRLYWYRQTLGQGPEFLTYFQNEAQLEKSRLLSDRFSAERPKGSFSTLEIQRTEQGDSAMYLCASSLRTGRLTEAFFGQGTRLTVV.

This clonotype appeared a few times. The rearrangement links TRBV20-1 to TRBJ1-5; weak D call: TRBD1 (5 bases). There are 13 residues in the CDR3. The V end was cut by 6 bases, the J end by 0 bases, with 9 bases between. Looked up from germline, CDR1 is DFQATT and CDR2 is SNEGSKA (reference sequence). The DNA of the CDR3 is TGCAGTGCCTCACAGGTTAGCAATCAGCCCCAGCATTTT. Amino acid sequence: CSASQVSNQPQHF.

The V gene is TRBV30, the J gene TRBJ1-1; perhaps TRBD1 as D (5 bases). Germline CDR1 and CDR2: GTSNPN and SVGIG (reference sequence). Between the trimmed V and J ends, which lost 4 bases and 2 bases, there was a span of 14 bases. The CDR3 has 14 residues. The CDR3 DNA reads TGTGCCTGGAATGAGGGGAGGGTTAACACTGAAGCTTTCTTT. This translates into CAWNEGRVNTEAFF. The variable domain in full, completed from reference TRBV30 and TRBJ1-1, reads SQTIHQWPATLVQPVGSPLSLECTVEGTSNPNLYWYRQAAGRGLQLLFYSVGIGQISSEVPQNLSASRPQDRQFILSSKKLLLSDSGFYLCAWNEGRVNTEAFFGQGTRLTVV.

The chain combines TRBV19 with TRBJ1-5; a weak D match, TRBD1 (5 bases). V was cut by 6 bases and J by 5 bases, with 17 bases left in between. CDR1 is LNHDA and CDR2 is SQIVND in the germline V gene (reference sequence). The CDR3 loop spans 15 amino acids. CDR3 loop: CASRPNKGWDQPQHF. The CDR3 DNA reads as TGTGCCAGTAGACCGAACAAGGGGTGGGATCAGCCCCAGCATTTT.

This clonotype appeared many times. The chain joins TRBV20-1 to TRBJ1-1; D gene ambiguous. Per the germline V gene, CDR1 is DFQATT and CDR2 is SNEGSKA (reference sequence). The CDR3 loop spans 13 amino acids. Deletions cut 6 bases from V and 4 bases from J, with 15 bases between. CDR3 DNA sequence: TGCAGTGCCCAACCCCGGGTTTTCACTGAAGCTTTCTTT. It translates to CSAQPRVFTEAFF.

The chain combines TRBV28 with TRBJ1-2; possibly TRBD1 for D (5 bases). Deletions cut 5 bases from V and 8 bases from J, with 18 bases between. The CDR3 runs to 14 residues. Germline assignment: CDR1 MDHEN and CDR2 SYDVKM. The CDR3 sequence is CASSRDFTPNGYTF. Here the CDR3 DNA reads TGTGCCAGCAGTCGGGACTTCACCCCAAACGGCTACACCTTC.

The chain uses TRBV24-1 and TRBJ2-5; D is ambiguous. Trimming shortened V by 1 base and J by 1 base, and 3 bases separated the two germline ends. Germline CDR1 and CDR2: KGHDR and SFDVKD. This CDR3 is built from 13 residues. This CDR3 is CATSDLPQETQYF. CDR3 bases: TGTGCCACCAGTGATTTACCCCAAGAGACCCAGTACTTC.

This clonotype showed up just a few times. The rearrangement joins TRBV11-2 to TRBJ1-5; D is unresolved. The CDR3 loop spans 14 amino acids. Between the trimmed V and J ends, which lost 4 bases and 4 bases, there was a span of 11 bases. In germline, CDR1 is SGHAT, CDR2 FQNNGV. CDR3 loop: CASSSWQKNQPQHF. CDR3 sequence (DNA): TGTGCCAGCAGCTCCTGGCAGAAAAATCAGCCCCAGCATTTT.

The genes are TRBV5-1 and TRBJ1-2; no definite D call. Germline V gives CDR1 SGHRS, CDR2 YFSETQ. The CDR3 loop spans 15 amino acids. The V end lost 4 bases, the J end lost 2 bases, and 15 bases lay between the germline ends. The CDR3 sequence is CASSPAPGNNYGYTF. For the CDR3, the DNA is TGCGCCAGCAGCCCAGCCCCGGGTAACAACTATGGCTACACCTTC.

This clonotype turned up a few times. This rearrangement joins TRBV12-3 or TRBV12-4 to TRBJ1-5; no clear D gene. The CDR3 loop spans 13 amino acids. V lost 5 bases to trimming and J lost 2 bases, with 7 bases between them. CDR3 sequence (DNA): TGTGCCAGCAGTGTGTGGGGCAATCAGCCCCAGCATTTT. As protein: CASSVWGNQPQHF.

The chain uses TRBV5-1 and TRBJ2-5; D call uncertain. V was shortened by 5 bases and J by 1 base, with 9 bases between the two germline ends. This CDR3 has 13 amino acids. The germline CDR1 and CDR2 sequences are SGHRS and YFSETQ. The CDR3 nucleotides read TGCGCCAGCAGTACAGATTCCCAAGAGACCCAGTACTTC. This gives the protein CASSTDSQETQYF. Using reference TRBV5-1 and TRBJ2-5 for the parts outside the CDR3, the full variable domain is KAGVTQTPRYLIKTRGQQVTLSCSPISGHRSVSWYQQTPGQGLQFLFEYFSETQRNKGNFPGRFSGRQFSNSRSEMNVSTLELGDSALYLCASSTDSQETQYFGPGTRLLVL.

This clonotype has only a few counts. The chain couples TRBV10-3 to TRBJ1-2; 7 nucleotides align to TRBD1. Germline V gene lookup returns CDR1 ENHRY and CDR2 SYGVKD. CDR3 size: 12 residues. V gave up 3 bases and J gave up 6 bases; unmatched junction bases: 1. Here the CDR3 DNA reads TGTGCCATCAGTGAACAGGGGAATGGCTACACCTTC. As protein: CAISEQGNGYTF.

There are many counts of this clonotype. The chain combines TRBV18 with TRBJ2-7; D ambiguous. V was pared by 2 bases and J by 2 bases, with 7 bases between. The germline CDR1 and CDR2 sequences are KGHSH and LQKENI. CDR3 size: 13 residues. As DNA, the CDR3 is TGTGCCAGCTCACCAGACAACCCCTACGAGCAGTACTTC. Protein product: CASSPDNPYEQYF.

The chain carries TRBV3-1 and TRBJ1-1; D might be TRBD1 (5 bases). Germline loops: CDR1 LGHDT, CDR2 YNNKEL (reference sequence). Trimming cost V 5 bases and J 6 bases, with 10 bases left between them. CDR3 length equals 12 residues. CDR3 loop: CASSWDQSEAFF. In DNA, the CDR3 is TGTGCCAGCAGCTGGGACCAATCTGAAGCTTTCTTT.

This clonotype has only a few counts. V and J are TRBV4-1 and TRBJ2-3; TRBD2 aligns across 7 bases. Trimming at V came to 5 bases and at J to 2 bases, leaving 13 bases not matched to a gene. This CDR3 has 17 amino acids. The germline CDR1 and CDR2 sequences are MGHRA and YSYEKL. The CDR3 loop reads CASSFLAGTTNTDTQYF. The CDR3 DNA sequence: TGCGCCAGCAGCTTTCTTGCCGGGACTACTAACACAGATACGCAGTATTTT.

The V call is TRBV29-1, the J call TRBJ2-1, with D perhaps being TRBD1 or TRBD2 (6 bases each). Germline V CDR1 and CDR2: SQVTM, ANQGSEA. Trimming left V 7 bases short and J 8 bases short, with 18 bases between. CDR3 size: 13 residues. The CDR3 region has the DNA TGCAGCGCCATCCGGGGGCCAAGCGATGAGCAGTTCTTC. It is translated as CSAIRGPSDEQFF.

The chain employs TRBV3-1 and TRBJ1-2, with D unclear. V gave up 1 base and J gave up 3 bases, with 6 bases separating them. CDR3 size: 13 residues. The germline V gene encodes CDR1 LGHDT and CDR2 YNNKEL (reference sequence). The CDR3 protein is CASSQAADYGYTF. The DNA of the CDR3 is TGTGCCAGCAGCCAAGCGGCTGACTATGGCTACACCTTC.

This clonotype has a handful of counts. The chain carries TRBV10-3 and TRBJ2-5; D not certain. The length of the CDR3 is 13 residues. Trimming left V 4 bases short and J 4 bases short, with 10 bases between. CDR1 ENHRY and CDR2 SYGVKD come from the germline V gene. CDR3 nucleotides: TGTGCCATCAGTGCCCTCCATTTAGAGACCCAGTACTTC. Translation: CAISALHLETQYF.

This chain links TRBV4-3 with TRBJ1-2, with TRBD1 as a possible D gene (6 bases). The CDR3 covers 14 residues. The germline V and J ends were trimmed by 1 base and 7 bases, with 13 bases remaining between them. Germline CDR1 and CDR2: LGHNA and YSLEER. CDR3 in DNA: TGCGCCAGCAGCCAAGGCCGCCAGGGGAGTGGCTACACCTTC. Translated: CASSQGRQGSGYTF.

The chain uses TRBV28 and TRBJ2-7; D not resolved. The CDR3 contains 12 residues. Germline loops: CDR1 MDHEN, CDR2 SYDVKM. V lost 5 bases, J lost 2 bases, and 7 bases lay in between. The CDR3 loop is CASSHQPYEQYF. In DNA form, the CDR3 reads TGTGCCAGCAGTCACCAACCCTACGAGCAGTACTTC.

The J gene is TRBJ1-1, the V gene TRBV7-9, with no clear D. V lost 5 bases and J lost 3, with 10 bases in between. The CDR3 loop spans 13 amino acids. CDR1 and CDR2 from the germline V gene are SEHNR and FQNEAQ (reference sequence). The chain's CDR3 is CASSQDWDTEAFF. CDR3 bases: TGTGCCAGCAGCCAGGACTGGGACACTGAAGCTTTCTTT.

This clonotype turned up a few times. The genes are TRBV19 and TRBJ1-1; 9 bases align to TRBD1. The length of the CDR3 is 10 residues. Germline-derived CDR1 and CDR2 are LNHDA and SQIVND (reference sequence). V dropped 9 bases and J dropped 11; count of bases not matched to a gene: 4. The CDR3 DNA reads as TGTGCCAGCGGGACAGGGCAGGCTTTCTTT. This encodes CASGTGQAFF.

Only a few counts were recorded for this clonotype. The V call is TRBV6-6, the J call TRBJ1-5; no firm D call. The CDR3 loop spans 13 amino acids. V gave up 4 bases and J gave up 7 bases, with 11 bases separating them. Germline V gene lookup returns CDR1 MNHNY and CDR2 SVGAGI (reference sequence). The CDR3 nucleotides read TGTGCCAGCAGTTTGGACTGGAAGCAGCCCCAGCATTTT. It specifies CASSLDWKQPQHF.